The present TCR beta chain was sequenced within a study of vaccination and CD4 T cells after COVID-19. The Oncomine TCR Beta short-read assay sequenced DNA from cultured CD4+ T cells. Genomic DNA was isolated from cultured CD4+ T cells. TCRdb used MiXCR to reprocess the PCR reads, holding one entry per CDR3 protein. The sample has some 20,000 distinct CDR3 sequences, less than 55% seen once. Turning to this clonotype: The antigen remains undetermined.

Treatment of the sample: approximately nine-day PBMC culture with coronavirus spike peptide pools or control peptides (ViraFEST assay). ViraFEST used peptide pools to expand antigen-specific T cells and subsequently sequenced their TCRs. General study findings and limits: When vaccine-specific clones from convalescent patients were examined, 304 of 307 were spike mono-reactive.

V trimming: 1 base; J trimming: 0 bases; junction bases outside the gene matches: 1. Germline loops: CDR1 SGHVS, CDR2 FNYEAQ. This CDR3 region has 16 residues. The specimen comprised CD4+ T cells from blood, cultured in vitro, sampled after SARS-CoV-2 vaccination. The source of this sequence is a human donor who had recovered from COVID-19. The chain joins TRBV7-6 to TRBJ2-3; 10 bases align to TRBD2. The CDR3 here is CASSLGLAGSTDTQYF. The CDR3 nucleotides read TGTGCCAGCAGCTTAGGACTAGCGGGCAGCACAGATACGCAGTATTTT.